The 14 T cell receptor beta chains listed next were all sequenced from one sample in a study of cytomegalovirus exposure and HLA in healthy donors. Primers included in the PCR were 60 Vbeta and 13 Jbeta primers. The repertoire was sequenced with immunoSEQ multiplex PCR; TCRdb's copy has only in-frame clones and lacks some. This sample has approximately 110,000 clones; under 70% occur once, and the top ten carry almost 8.5%. The sequenced sample consisted of PBMCs. The receptors were sampled from a man aged 18 to 35 in good health and CMV-seropositive.

This clone was seen only once. V and J are TRBV4-1 and TRBJ2-2, with TRBD2 matching over 10 bases. The CDR3 length is 18 residues. Trimming removed 3 bases from V and 4 bases from J; junction bases left unmatched: 11. CDR1 and CDR2 from the germline V gene are MGHRA and YSYEKL. CDR3 DNA: TGCGCCAGCAGCCAGTTACTAGCGGGGCCGACCACCACCGGGGAGCTGTTTTTT. It codes for CASSQLLAGPTTTGELFF.

V usage is TRBV5-4 and J usage is TRBJ1-2; 7 nucleotides line up with TRBD1. V lost 3 bases to trimming and J lost 4 bases; unmatched junction nucleotides: 9. This CDR3 region has 15 residues. Germline V CDR1 and CDR2: SGHNT, YYREEE (reference sequence). The CDR3 spells CASSSTGDHRYGYTF. In nucleotides, the CDR3 is TGTGCCAGCAGCTCTACAGGGGACCATCGCTATGGCTACACCTTC.

J is TRBJ1-3 and V is TRBV10-1; D is undetermined. CDR1 is WNHNN and CDR2 is SYGVQD in the germline V gene (reference sequence). Trimming left V 9 bases short and J 0 bases short, with 12 bases between. The CDR3 totals 14 residues. CDR3 in DNA: TGCGCCAGGCTCGACATTTACTCTGGAAACACCATATATTTT. Translation: CARLDIYSGNTIYF.

J is TRBJ1-5 and V is TRBV2; the D gene is possibly TRBD1 (5 bases). The CDR3 contains 15 residues. CDR1 and CDR2 (germline): SNHLY, FYNNEI. Trimming took 5 bases from V and 5 from J, leaving 16 bases between them. The CDR3 DNA reads as TGTGCCAGCAGTCCCGATCCGGGGGGATATCAGCCCCAGCATTTT. Protein product: CASSPDPGGYQPQHF.

This clone has a handful of counts. The rearrangement uses TRBV5-6 and TRBJ1-1; the D is unclear. This CDR3 spans 16 amino acids. Germline CDR1 is SGHDT and CDR2 is YYEEEE. V lost 0 bases, J lost 5 bases, and 17 bases lay in between. CDR3 bases: TGTGCCAGCAGCTTGGAGATCGGGGATGGTAAGACTGAAGCTTTCTTT. This encodes CASSLEIGDGKTEAFF.

This sequence joins TRBV6-1 and TRBJ1-2; 9 nucleotides line up with TRBD1. The germline gives CDR1 MNHNS, CDR2 SASEGT. J gave up 8 bases and V 6 bases, and 7 bases lay outside the gene matches. CDR3 length: 13 amino acids. DNA for the CDR3: TGTGCCAGCAGGGAACAGGGGGCGAGAGGCTACACCTTC. It is translated as CASREQGARGYTF.

V gene TRBV27 combines with J gene TRBJ1-2, with 9 positions matching TRBD1. V lost 4 bases and J lost 10; bases outside the gene matches: 10. The CDR3 is 14 residues long. The germline V gene encodes CDR1 MNHEY and CDR2 SMNVEV (reference sequence). The CDR3: CASSSYRDREDYTF. The CDR3 region has the DNA TGTGCCAGCAGTTCGTACCGGGACAGGGAAGACTACACCTTC.

The chain links TRBV2 to TRBJ2-1; D is unclear. CDR3 size: 14 residues. V was clipped by 6 bases and J by 9 bases, with 18 bases between them. Germline V CDR1 and CDR2: SNHLY, FYNNEI. The CDR3 sequence: CASSERYLNAEQFF. The CDR3 coding sequence is TGTGCCAGCAGCGAGAGGTATCTGAATGCTGAGCAGTTCTTC.

Concerning this clone itself: Its ends do not fully match the called genes, so a read error is possible. The CDR3 reads CASSLKPGQPTLYAF. As DNA, the CDR3 is TGTGCCAGCAGCCTCAAACCGGGACAACCGACATTATACGCCTTC. The gene calls are TRBV7-2 and TRBJ1-2; D might be TRBD1 (6 bases). This CDR3 has 15 residues. CDR1 and CDR2 (germline): SGHTA, FQGNSA.

CDR3 bases: TGTGCCAGCAGTAGAACCGACAGGGGATATGGCTACACCTTC. Its translation: CASSRTDRGYGYTF. This chain joins TRBV6-5 and TRBJ1-2; 8 nucleotides match TRBD1. The CDR3 spans 14 residues. Germline lookup yields CDR1 MNHEY and CDR2 SVGAGI. With 5 bases clipped from V and 5 bases from J, the junction kept 7 bases outside the gene matches.

The V and J genes are TRBV5-4 and TRBJ2-1, with D tentatively TRBD2 (6 bases). The V gene lost 4 bases and the J gene lost 0 bases, with 14 bases spanning the gap. Germline CDR1 SGHNT, CDR2 YYREEE (reference sequence). The length of the CDR3 is 16 residues. CDR3 region: CASSAGTGSSYNEQFF. The CDR3 DNA reads TGTGCCAGCAGCGCGGGGACGGGGAGCTCCTACAATGAGCAGTTCTTC.

The J gene is TRBJ1-1, the V gene TRBV7-9; D is undetermined. Germline-derived CDR1 and CDR2 are SEHNR and FQNEAQ (reference sequence). The germline V and J ends were trimmed by 1 base and 0 bases, with 9 bases remaining between them. The CDR3 consists of 15 residues. The CDR3 nucleotides are TGTGCCAGCAGCTTAGGGGCACCGGTGAACACTGAAGCTTTCTTT. Its translation is CASSLGAPVNTEAFF. Supplemented by reference TRBV7-9 and TRBJ1-1, the full variable domain reads DTGVSQNPRHKITKRGQNVTFRCDPISEHNRLYWYRQTLGQGPEFLTYFQNEAQLEKSRLLSDRFSAERPKGSFSTLEIQRTEQGDSAMYLCASSLGAPVNTEAFFGQGTRLTVV.

The chain uses TRBV5-1 and TRBJ2-1, with TRBD2 matching over 12 bases. Losses at the gene ends were 4 bases for V and 8 bases for J; bases not matched to a gene: 7. CDR1 SGHRS and CDR2 YFSETQ come from the germline V gene. The CDR3 runs 15 residues. CDR3 nucleotide sequence: TGCGCCAGCAGCGACGTAACTAGCGGGGGGTATGAGCAGTTCTTC. Protein: CASSDVTSGGYEQFF.

The chain uses TRBV5-1 and TRBJ1-4; 8 bases align to TRBD1. The CDR3 has 15 amino acids. After removal of 5 bases from V and 5 bases from J, the junction contained 8 bases not matched to a gene. Germline assignment: CDR1 SGHRS and CDR2 YFSETQ. The CDR3 loop reads CASRRDRSLNEKLFF. The CDR3 nucleotides read TGCGCCAGCAGAAGGGACAGGTCCCTAAATGAAAAACTGTTTTTT.